Below, 13 T cell receptor beta chains from the same sample are listed, as sequenced in a study of blood T cell repertoires in COVID-19. Profiling relied on immunoSEQ multiplex PCR, and the TCRdb table lists in-frame clones only, not all of them. The profile shows tens of thousands of clones, 91% of them singletons. Sample: peripheral blood. These receptor sequences come from a human donor in a cohort sampled during active COVID-19.

CDR3 loop: CASRAGGPTEAFF. In DNA form, the CDR3 reads TGTGCCAGCAGAGCAGGGGGGCCCACTGAAGCTTTCTTT. The V and J genes are TRBV2 and TRBJ1-1; 7 bases are a match to TRBD1. The CDR3 extends over 13 amino acids. J lost 4 bases, V lost 6 bases, and 5 bases had no gene match. Germline assignment: CDR1 SNHLY and CDR2 FYNNEI.

The gene calls are TRBV12-3 or TRBV12-4 and TRBJ1-2; D is uncertain. Trimming cost V 8 bases and J 1 base, with 11 bases left between them. This CDR3 is 13 amino acids long. CDR3 loop: CASGEVLNYGYTF. The CDR3 DNA follows: TGTGCCAGCGGTGAGGTACTTAACTATGGCTACACCTTC.

The chain is built from TRBV4-3 and TRBJ2-2; the match to TRBD2 covers 8 bases. V was clipped by 4 bases and J by 4 bases; unmatched bases: 5. Germline V CDR1 and CDR2: LGHNA, YSLEER. The CDR3 contains 15 residues. The CDR3 DNA reads as TGCGCCAGCAGCCTGACTAGCGACGGCACCGGGGAGCTGTTTTTT. Translating gives CASSLTSDGTGELFF.

The chain has TRBV15 and TRBJ1-6; D perhaps matches TRBD1 (5 bases). Trimming took off 1 base at V and 6 bases at J, with 10 bases between the two ends. Germline CDR1 reads LNHNV; CDR2 reads YYDKDF (reference sequence). The CDR3 covers 15 residues. Here the CDR3 reads CATSRVAGPNSPLHF. For the CDR3, the DNA is TGTGCCACCAGCAGAGTAGCAGGGCCTAATTCACCCCTCCACTTT.

The chain is built from TRBV7-2 and TRBJ2-7; 8 positions match TRBD2. The CDR3 runs 19 residues. V lost 1 base to trimming and J lost 0 bases; unmatched junction nucleotides: 14. Germline lookup yields CDR1 SGHTA and CDR2 FQGNSA. The CDR3: CASSLVPVRRGANSYEQYF. Written as DNA, the CDR3 is TGTGCCAGCAGCTTAGTTCCCGTGCGGCGGGGGGCAAACTCCTACGAGCAGTACTTC.

CDR3 in amino acids: CASSINTEATYEQYF. CDR3 DNA sequence: TGTGCCAGTAGTATTAATACCGAGGCGACCTACGAGCAGTACTTC. The chain has TRBV19 and TRBJ2-7; D gene uncertain. The ends were cut back, 3 bases at V and 2 bases at J, with 14 bases in the middle. The germline V gene encodes CDR1 LNHDA and CDR2 SQIVND (reference sequence). This CDR3 region has 15 residues.

The chain has TRBV9 and TRBJ1-1; no definite D call. The V end was cut by 4 bases, the J end by 5 bases, with 18 bases between. In germline, CDR1 is SGDLS, CDR2 YYNGEE. The CDR3 sequence is 15 residues long. CDR3 sequence reads: CASSPEIGPGTEAFF. In DNA, the CDR3 is TGTGCCAGCAGCCCAGAGATCGGGCCGGGGACTGAAGCTTTCTTT.

The chain combines TRBV7-8 with TRBJ2-7, with TRBD1 identical over 7 bases. The V gene end was trimmed by 6 bases and the J gene end by 2 bases; junction bases not matched to a gene: 4. CDR3 size: 13 residues. The germline gives CDR1 SGHVS, CDR2 FQNEAQ. The CDR3 DNA follows: TGTGCCAGCAGGGCCGGGACAGCCTACGAGCAGTACTTC. It encodes CASRAGTAYEQYF.

J is TRBJ2-3 and V is TRBV7-3; 9 bases are shared with TRBD2. Germline V CDR1 and CDR2: SGHTA, FQGTGA. After removal of 6 bases from V and 0 bases from J, the junction contained 4 bases not matched to a gene. CDR3 length: 15 residues. In DNA form, the CDR3 reads TGTGCCAGCAGTTCAGCGGGGGGTAGCACAGATACGCAGTATTTT. Translation gives CASSSAGGSTDTQYF.

The genes are TRBV19 and TRBJ1-4, with unresolved D. CDR3 size: 14 residues. The germline V gene encodes CDR1 LNHDA and CDR2 SQIVND (reference sequence). Trimming cost V 1 base and J 4 bases, with 7 bases left between them. In DNA form, the CDR3 reads TGTGCCAGTAGTATAGGGCAGGATAATGAAAAACTGTTTTTT. Encoded protein: CASSIGQDNEKLFF.

A single count supports this clone. The chain joins TRBV5-5 to TRBJ2-7, with TRBD2 identical over 7 bases. Germline V gene sequence: CDR1 SGHKS, CDR2 YYEKEE (reference sequence). V lost 4 bases and J lost 3; bases outside the gene matches: 1. The CDR3 runs 12 residues. CDR3 DNA sequence: TGTGCCAGCAGCCCGGGGGGCTACGAGCAGTACTTC. Protein product: CASSPGGYEQYF. The variable domain in full, with the rest retrieved from reference TRBV5-5 and TRBJ2-7, is DAGVTQSPTHLIKTRGQQVTLRCSPISGHKSVSWYQQVLGQGPQFIFQYYEKEERGRGNFPDRFSARQFPNYSSELNVNALLLGDSALYLCASSPGGYEQYFGPGTRLTVT.

V is TRBV3-1 (or the pseudogene TRBV3-2) and J is TRBJ2-3; 11 bases line up with TRBD2. J was trimmed by 0 bases and V by 3 bases; bases with no gene match: 8. CDR1 is LGHDT and CDR2 is YNNKEL in the germline V gene (reference sequence). CDR3 length equals 18 residues. The CDR3 DNA reads as TGTGCCAGCAGCCAGGGGACTAGCGGTGGGGATAGCACAGATACGCAGTATTTT. This gives the protein CASSQGTSGGDSTDTQYF.

The rearrangement joins TRBV18 to TRBJ1-6, with 12 bases that match TRBD1. From germline, CDR1 is KGHSH and CDR2 LQKENI. This CDR3 region has 15 residues. Trimming took 3 bases from V and 9 from J; bases not matched to a gene: 3. In nucleotides, the CDR3 is TGTGCCAGCTCACCGGGACAGGGGGCACGTTCACCCCTCCACTTT. It translates to CASSPGQGARSPLHF.